This T cell receptor beta chain was captured in a study of OX40 agonist ivuxolimab in advanced cancers. Sequenced by immunoSEQ multiplex PCR; TCRdb stores in-frame clones only, minus some. Among 60,000 to 65,000 clones listed, 84% were seen once. Trimming cost V 4 bases and J 1 base, with 7 bases left between them. The CDR3 length is 13 residues. Germline assignment: CDR1 LNHDA and CDR2 SQIVND (reference sequence). The sequences come from CD4+ or CD8+ T cells sorted from blood, collected in a trial of the OX40 agonist ivuxolimab. This receptor was obtained from an adult with an advanced solid tumor such as melanoma, head and neck, liver or kidney cancer. This sequence joins TRBV19 and TRBJ1-2; no clear D. The chain's CDR3 is CASSTTSNYGYTF. The CDR3 DNA sequence: TGTGCCAGTAGTACCACAAGTAACTATGGCTACACCTTC.